A single sample gave rise to the 28 T cell receptor beta chains below, sequenced in a study of glioma-infiltrating T cells after dendritic cell vaccination. The sample's time point: after dendritic cell vaccination, including at tumor progression/relapse. Assay: immunoSEQ multiplex PCR; the TCRdb copy retains only in-frame clones and omits some. Of more than 95,000 clones in the sample, roughly 80% are singletons; the top ten hold 5.4%. This sample comprised blood, obtained after dendritic cell vaccination. These receptors were collected from a human donor with glioblastoma.

The CDR3 protein is CASSVEGIGYGYTF. The CDR3 DNA sequence: TGTGCCAGCAGCGTAGAGGGGATTGGCTATGGCTACACCTTC. The J gene is TRBJ1-2, the V gene TRBV9, with D perhaps TRBD1 (5 bases). The germline CDR1 and CDR2 sequences are SGDLS and YYNGEE. This CDR3 is built from 14 residues. Trimming took off 0 bases at V and 4 bases at J, with 10 bases between the two ends.

The rearrangement uses TRBV2 and TRBJ2-5; no clear D. The end of the DNA fits TRBJ2-7 better, so the J call may be wrong. Per germline, CDR1 SNHLY and CDR2 FYNNEI. This CDR3 region has 12 residues. The CDR3 loop is CASSAGYYEQYF. DNA for the CDR3: TGTGCCAGCAGCGCCGGATACTACGAGCAGTACTTC.

The rearrangement links TRBV5-1 to TRBJ1-2; TRBD1 is a possible D gene (6 bases). CDR1 and CDR2 (germline): SGHRS, YFSETQ. Trimming removed 4 bases from V and 4 bases from J, with 11 bases in between. There are 13 residues in the CDR3. The CDR3 sequence: CASSPDSLYGYTF. The CDR3 DNA is TGCGCCAGCAGCCCGGACAGCCTCTATGGCTACACCTTC.

The J gene is TRBJ2-1, the V gene TRBV29-1, with 12 bases fitting TRBD2. There are 17 residues in the CDR3. From germline, CDR1 is SQVTM and CDR2 ANQGSEA. Trimming removed 1 base from V and 4 bases from J; junction bases left unmatched: 8. CDR3 amino acids: CSVEGVRTSGTYNEQFF. The CDR3 nucleotides read TGCAGCGTTGAAGGGGTTCGGACTAGCGGGACGTACAATGAGCAGTTCTTC.

The chain joins TRBV10-3 to TRBJ2-3; D might be TRBD2 (5 bases). The CDR3 is 12 residues long. Germline loops: CDR1 ENHRY, CDR2 SYGVKD. The V and J ends lost 10 bases and 3 bases respectively, with 11 bases between them. In DNA, the CDR3 is TGTGCCACCTCGCCGGGAACAGATACGCAGTATTTT. It is translated as CATSPGTDTQYF.

The chain carries TRBV28 and TRBJ2-1; D gene uncertain. Germline values: CDR1 MDHEN, CDR2 SYDVKM. The V end lost 3 bases, the J end lost 0 bases, and 6 bases lay between the germline ends. This CDR3 has 14 residues. DNA of the CDR3: TGTGCCAGCAGTTTGTTCCTCTCCTACAATGAGCAGTTCTTC. Amino acids: CASSLFLSYNEQFF. Using reference TRBV28 and TRBJ2-1 for the parts outside the CDR3, the full variable domain is DVKVTQSSRYLVKRTGEKVFLECVQDMDHENMFWYRQDPGLGLRLIYFSYDVKMKEKGDIPEGYSVSREKKERFSLILESASTNQTSMYLCASSLFLSYNEQFFGPGTRLTVL.

The chain couples TRBV25-1 to TRBJ2-2; D is possibly TRBD2 (5 bases). The CDR3 runs 15 residues. Looked up from germline, CDR1 is MGHDK and CDR2 is SYGVNS. V was cut by 4 bases and J by 0 bases, with 9 bases left in between. The DNA for the CDR3 is TGTGCCAGCAGTGGGACTGTTCCGAACACCGGGGAGCTGTTTTTT. This gives the protein CASSGTVPNTGELFF.

The chain links TRBV9 to TRBJ1-2, with 8 bases matching TRBD1. Germline values: CDR1 SGDLS, CDR2 YYNGEE. The J segment lost 3 bases and the V segment lost 3 bases, leaving 7 bases of the junction unmatched. This CDR3 is built from 15 residues. CDR3 in DNA: TGTGCCAGCAGCGCACGCACGGGACAGGACTATGGCTACACCTTC. Its translation: CASSARTGQDYGYTF.

The genes are TRBV19 and TRBJ1-2, with D hard to call. V was cut by 6 bases and J by 3 bases, with 11 bases left in between. The CDR3 consists of 13 residues. Germline assignment: CDR1 LNHDA and CDR2 SQIVND (reference sequence). The CDR3 coding sequence is TGTGCCAGTAGCCAGGATGTCTACTATGGCTACACCTTC. This sequence encodes CASSQDVYYGYTF.

This chain links TRBV2 with TRBJ1-3; D is perhaps TRBD1 (6 bases). With 6 bases removed from V and 0 bases from J, the gap between germline ends came to 12 bases. Germline V gene sequence: CDR1 SNHLY, CDR2 FYNNEI. This CDR3 is 15 amino acids long. The CDR3: CASSPDSSSGNTIYF. The CDR3 region has the DNA TGTGCCAGCAGCCCGGACAGCAGCTCTGGAAACACCATATATTTT.

This rearrangement joins TRBV9 to TRBJ2-1; 12 nucleotides line up with TRBD2. This CDR3 is built from 14 residues. Germline assignment: CDR1 SGDLS and CDR2 YYNGEE. With 1 base clipped from V and 9 bases from J, the junction kept 2 bases outside the gene matches. For the CDR3, the DNA is TGTGCCAGCAGCGTACTAGCGGGAGGGCCTGAGCAGTTCTTC. This sequence encodes CASSVLAGGPEQFF.

The chain has TRBV7-3 and TRBJ1-1; the D gene is possibly TRBD1 (6 bases). In germline, CDR1 is SGHTA, CDR2 FQGTGA. CDR3 length: 14 amino acids. Trimming stripped 5 bases from V and 0 bases from J, with 10 bases between. The CDR3 loop is CASSKQGMNTEAFF. The CDR3 region has the DNA TGTGCCAGCAGCAAACAGGGCATGAACACTGAAGCTTTCTTT.

This clone was seen more than once but under ten times. The junction does not match germline at one end; this may be a read error. This rearrangement joins TRBV7-7 to TRBJ2-5, with 7 bases matching TRBD2. The CDR3 contains 14 residues. Germline V gene data show CDR1 as SSHAT and CDR2 as FNYEAQ (reference sequence). CDR3 sequence: CASSLGVAGETQYF. Here the CDR3 DNA reads TGTGCTAGCAGCTTAGGGGTAGCGGGAGAGACCCAGTACTTC.

This rearrangement joins TRBV5-1 to TRBJ2-3, with 14 positions matching TRBD2. V shed 3 bases, J shed 4 bases, and the junction held 4 bases outside the gene matches. Germline CDR1 reads SGHRS; CDR2 reads YFSETQ. The length of the CDR3 is 16 residues. CDR3 region: CASSSPGLAGADTQYF. In DNA, the CDR3 is TGCGCCAGCAGCTCCCCGGGACTAGCGGGGGCAGATACGCAGTATTTT.

This clone has only a few counts. The CDR3 nucleotides read TGTGCCAGAAGCAGGGTTGGCTATGGCTACACCTTC. Translation: CARSRVGYGYTF. This sequence joins TRBV2 and TRBJ1-2; a possible D gene is TRBD1 (5 bases). In germline, CDR1 is SNHLY, CDR2 FYNNEI. Trimming pared 9 bases from V and 4 bases from J, leaving 12 bases between. CDR3 size: 12 residues.

This sequence joins TRBV7-8 and TRBJ1-1; 8 bases are a match to TRBD1. Germline V gene lookup returns CDR1 SGHVS and CDR2 FQNEAQ. The junction had 2 bases not matched to a gene; V was cut back by 1 base and J by 1 base. The CDR3 has 15 amino acids. The CDR3 loop reads CASSLDGQGNTEAFF. CDR3 sequence (DNA): TGTGCCAGCAGCTTAGACGGACAGGGGAACACTGAAGCTTTCTTT.

The chain has TRBV4-2 and TRBJ1-2; 8 bases are shared with TRBD1. This CDR3 has 16 amino acids. Germline values: CDR1 LGHNA, CDR2 YNFKEQ. V lost 1 base to trimming and J lost 2 bases; unmatched junction nucleotides: 6. The CDR3 DNA sequence: TGTGCCAGCAGCCAAGTACAGACAGGGGCGAACTATGGCTACACCTTC. The encoded protein is CASSQVQTGANYGYTF.

The chain has TRBV6-5 and TRBJ2-7; tentatively, D is TRBD1 (6 bases). Germline-derived CDR1 and CDR2 are MNHEY and SVGAGI. The CDR3 covers 15 residues. V was trimmed by 0 bases and J by 3 bases, leaving 12 bases between them. In DNA form, the CDR3 reads TGTGCCAGCAGTTACTCGAGGGACACCCACTACGAGCAGTACTTC. Protein sequence: CASSYSRDTHYEQYF.

This chain uses TRBV11-2 with TRBJ2-7; 8 nucleotides line up with TRBD2. The V and J ends lost 5 bases and 4 bases, in that order; junction bases with no gene match: 7. CDR1 and CDR2 (germline): SGHAT, FQNNGV. The CDR3 runs 14 residues. This CDR3 is CASSLSGRRYEQYF. CDR3 coding DNA: TGTGCCAGCAGCCTAAGCGGGAGAAGGTACGAGCAGTACTTC.

J is TRBJ2-2 and V is TRBV6-1; unclear D gene. V lost 7 bases to trimming and J lost 0 bases, with 12 bases between them. CDR1 is MNHNS and CDR2 is SASEGT in the germline V gene. CDR3 length: 15 amino acids. CDR3 nucleotides: TGTGCCAGCAAGATGGTACACCCGAACACCGGGGAGCTGTTTTTT. This encodes CASKMVHPNTGELFF.

This clone was seen a handful of times. CDR3 DNA: TGTGCCAGCAGTGACCCGTCACCCCTCCACTTT. Its translation is CASSDPSPLHF. V and J are TRBV2 and TRBJ1-6; D gene unclear. The CDR3 runs 11 residues. With 3 bases removed from V and 10 bases from J, the gap between germline ends came to 4 bases. Germline loops: CDR1 SNHLY, CDR2 FYNNEI.

V is TRBV5-1 and J is TRBJ2-1, with TRBD2 matching 14 bases. The CDR3 is 15 amino acids. The junction had 9 bases not matched to a gene; V was cut back by 4 bases and J by 12 bases. From germline, CDR1 is SGHRS and CDR2 YFSETQ. The CDR3 bases are TGCGCCAGCAGCACAAGACTAGCGGGGGGGAATACGCAGTTCTTC. Its protein product is CASSTRLAGGNTQFF.

About this clone itself: At one of its ends the junction is not consistent with the germline gene, which may arise from a read error. The chain has TRBV5-1 and TRBJ2-2; D is undetermined. Germline V CDR1 and CDR2: SGHRS, YFSETQ. This CDR3 spans 15 amino acids. The CDR3 is CASRLGPTSTGELFF. The CDR3 DNA is TGCGCCAGCAGATTGGGCCCGACAAGCACCGGGGAGCTGTTTTTT.

This clone was picked up a small number of times. V is TRBV7-9 and J is TRBJ1-5, with D tentatively TRBD1 (5 bases). The CDR3 runs to 15 residues. Germline V gene data show CDR1 as SEHNR and CDR2 as FQNEAQ (reference sequence). Trimming cost V 1 base and J 7 bases, with 14 bases left between them. The CDR3 DNA follows: TGTGCCAGCAGCTTAGGGGGCTGGACGCGGCAGCCCCAGCATTTT. It yields the protein CASSLGGWTRQPQHF.

V gene TRBV5-6 combines with J gene TRBJ1-3; D is ambiguous. Trimming cost V 0 bases and J 0 bases, with 7 bases left between them. Germline V gives CDR1 SGHDT, CDR2 YYEEEE. This CDR3 region has 15 residues. In nucleotides, the CDR3 is TGTGCCAGCAGCTTGGAACAGTTCTCTGGAAACACCATATATTTT. Its protein is CASSLEQFSGNTIYF.

This chain connects TRBV27 to TRBJ1-2; D perhaps matches TRBD1 (5 bases). The CDR3 extends over 14 amino acids. Germline V lookup: CDR1 MNHEY, CDR2 SMNVEV (reference sequence). Trimming shortened V by 3 bases and J by 6 bases, and 14 bases separated the two germline ends. The CDR3 protein is CASSFRSGMDGYTF. CDR3 DNA: TGTGCCAGCAGTTTTCGTTCAGGGATGGATGGCTACACCTTC.

As DNA, the CDR3 is TGTGCCAGCAGCCGAGACAGGTTGGGGGAATACGAGCAGTACTTC. Its protein product is CASSRDRLGEYEQYF. This sequence joins TRBV11-2 and TRBJ2-7; tentatively, D is TRBD1 (6 bases). CDR1 and CDR2 from the germline V gene are SGHAT and FQNNGV. V lost 5 bases to trimming and J lost 4 bases, with 18 bases between them. This CDR3 is 15 amino acids long.

This chain joins TRBV12-5 and TRBJ1-5, with 7 positions matching TRBD1. The germline CDR1 and CDR2 sequences are LGHNT and FRNRAP. The CDR3 has 13 residues. The V and J ends lost 7 bases and 4 bases, in that order; junction bases with no gene match: 4. The CDR3 loop reads CASAGGTNQPQHF. The CDR3 DNA reads as TGTGCTAGTGCAGGGGGGACGAATCAGCCCCAGCATTTT.